The present T cell receptor (beta chain) was sequenced within a study of T cell repertoires in cytomegalovirus infection. Study overall: Public TCR beta signatures were indicative of both CMV infection and a matching HLA type. Study-level findings and limits: People with CMV and the relevant HLA were identified by cumulative public TCR beta family frequency. What dominated the ex vivo response were HLA-C-restricted CMV-specific TCR beta clonotypes.

From germline, CDR1 is SEHNR and CDR2 FQNEAQ (reference sequence). The CDR3 covers 17 residues. V gave up 4 bases and J gave up 3 bases, with 22 bases separating them. TCRdb reanalysed the reads using MiXCR and keeps one entry per CDR3 protein. The data show roughly 120,000 distinct CDR3 sequences, about a tenth seen once. This clonotype was picked up many times. Its antigen is undetermined. The sequencing input was PBMCs, sequenced either directly or after in vitro stimulation (not recorded which). The receptor's source is a human donor in good health (CMV status not recorded). Some clones in this sample may be carry-over from other donors' samples. The chain combines TRBV7-9 with TRBJ2-7; D is possibly TRBD1 (6 bases). CDR3 sequence reads: CASSSPLEGEIFYEQYF. CDR3 bases: TGTGCCAGCAGCTCCCCCCTTGAGGGGGAAATCTTCTACGAGCAGTACTTC.